This T cell receptor (beta chain) originates from a study of cytomegalovirus exposure and HLA in healthy donors. Both 60 Vbeta primers and 13 Jbeta primers went into the PCR. Libraries were prepared by immunoSEQ multiplex PCR; TCRdb keeps only in-frame clonotypes and omits some of them. Here the sample spans 100,000 to 130,000 clones, around four fifths being singletons. Comment on this clone: Its antigen is undetermined.

Study observations and caveats: In a later analysis, a genetic analysis reported fewer productive-TCR N-insertions in an Asian-associated ancestry cluster than the cohort average. For most subjects, TCR beta sequences were reported to predict HLA-A and HLA-B alleles with accuracy.

CDR3 size: 14 residues. V dropped 4 bases and J dropped 1; count of bases not matched to a gene: 3. The germline gives CDR1 SGHVS, CDR2 FNYEAQ. The TCR originated in a man aged 25 to 40 in good health and CMV-seronegative. This rearrangement joins TRBV7-6 to TRBJ2-7, with 8 positions matching TRBD2. Material for sequencing was PBMCs. In nucleotides, the CDR3 is TGTGCCAGCAGCTCTGGGACTAGATCCTACGAGCAGTACTTC. Translating it yields CASSSGTRSYEQYF.